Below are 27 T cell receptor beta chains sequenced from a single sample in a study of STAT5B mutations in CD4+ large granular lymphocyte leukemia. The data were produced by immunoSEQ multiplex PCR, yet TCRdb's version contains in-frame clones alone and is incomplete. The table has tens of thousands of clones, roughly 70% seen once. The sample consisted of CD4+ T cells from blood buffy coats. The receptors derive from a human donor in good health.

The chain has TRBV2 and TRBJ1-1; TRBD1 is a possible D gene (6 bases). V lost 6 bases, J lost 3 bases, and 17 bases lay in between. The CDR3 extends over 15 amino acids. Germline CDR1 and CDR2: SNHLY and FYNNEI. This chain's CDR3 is CASRPFVGADTEAFF. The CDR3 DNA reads TGTGCCAGCAGGCCGTTTGTGGGGGCGGACACTGAAGCTTTCTTT.

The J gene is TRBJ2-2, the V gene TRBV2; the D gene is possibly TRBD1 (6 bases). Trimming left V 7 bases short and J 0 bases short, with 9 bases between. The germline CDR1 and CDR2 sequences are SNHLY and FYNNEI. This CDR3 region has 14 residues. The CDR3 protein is CASTRTANTGELFF. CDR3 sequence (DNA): TGTGCCAGCACCCGGACAGCGAACACCGGGGAGCTGTTTTTT.

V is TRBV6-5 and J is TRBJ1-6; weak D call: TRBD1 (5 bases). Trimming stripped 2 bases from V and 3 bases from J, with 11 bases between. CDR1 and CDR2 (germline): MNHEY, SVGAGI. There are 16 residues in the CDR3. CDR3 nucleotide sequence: TGTGCCAGCAGTTACGATTGGGGGAACTATAATTCACCCCTCCACTTT. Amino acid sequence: CASSYDWGNYNSPLHF.

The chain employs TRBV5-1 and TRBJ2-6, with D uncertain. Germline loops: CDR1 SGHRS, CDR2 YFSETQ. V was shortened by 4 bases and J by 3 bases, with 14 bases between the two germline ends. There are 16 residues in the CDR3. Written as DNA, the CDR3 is TGCGCCAGCAGCCAGCTCCCGGCTGGTGGGGCCAACGTCCTGACTTTC. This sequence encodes CASSQLPAGGANVLTF.

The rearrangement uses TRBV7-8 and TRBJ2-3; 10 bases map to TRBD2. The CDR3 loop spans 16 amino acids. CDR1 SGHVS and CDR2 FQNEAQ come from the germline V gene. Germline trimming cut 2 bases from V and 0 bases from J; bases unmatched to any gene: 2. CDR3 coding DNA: TGTGCCAGCAGCTTAACTAGCGGGGTGAGCACAGATACGCAGTATTTT. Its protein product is CASSLTSGVSTDTQYF.

In DNA, the CDR3 is TGTGCCAGCAGCTCAGGGGGCGGGGTTGAAAAACTGTTTTTT. As protein: CASSSGGGVEKLFF. The chain uses TRBV28 and TRBJ1-4, with 8 bases that match TRBD1. The CDR3 loop spans 14 amino acids. The V and J ends lost 6 bases and 7 bases, in that order; junction bases with no gene match: 7. From germline, CDR1 is MDHEN and CDR2 SYDVKM.

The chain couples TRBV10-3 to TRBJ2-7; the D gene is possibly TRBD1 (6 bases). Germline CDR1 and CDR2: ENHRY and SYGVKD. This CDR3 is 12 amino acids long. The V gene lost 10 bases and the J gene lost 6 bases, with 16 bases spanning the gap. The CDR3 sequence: CATGTSTGEQYF. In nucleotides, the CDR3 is TGTGCCACGGGGACATCGACTGGCGAGCAGTACTTC.

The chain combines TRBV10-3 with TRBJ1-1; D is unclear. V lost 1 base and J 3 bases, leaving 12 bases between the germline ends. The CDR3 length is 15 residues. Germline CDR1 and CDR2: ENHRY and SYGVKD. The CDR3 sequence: CAISEYGNADTEAFF. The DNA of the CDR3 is TGTGCCATCAGTGAGTATGGGAATGCGGACACTGAAGCTTTCTTT.

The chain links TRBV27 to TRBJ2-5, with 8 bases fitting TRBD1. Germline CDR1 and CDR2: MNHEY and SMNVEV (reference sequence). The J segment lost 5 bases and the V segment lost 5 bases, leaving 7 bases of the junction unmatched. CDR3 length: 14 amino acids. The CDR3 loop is CASSPYGQGETQYF. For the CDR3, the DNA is TGTGCCAGCAGTCCATATGGACAGGGTGAGACCCAGTACTTC.

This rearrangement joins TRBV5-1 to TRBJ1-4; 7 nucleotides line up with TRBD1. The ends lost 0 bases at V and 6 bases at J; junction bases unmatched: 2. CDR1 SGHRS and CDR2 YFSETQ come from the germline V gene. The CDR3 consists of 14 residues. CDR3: CASSLGRGHEKLFF. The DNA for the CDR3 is TGCGCCAGCAGCTTGGGTAGGGGGCATGAAAAACTGTTTTTT.

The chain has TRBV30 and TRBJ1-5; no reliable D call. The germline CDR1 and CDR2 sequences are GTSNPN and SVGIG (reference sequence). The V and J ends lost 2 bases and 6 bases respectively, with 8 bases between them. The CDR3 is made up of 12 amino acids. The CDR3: CAWSFPTQPQHF. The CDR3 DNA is TGTGCCTGGAGTTTCCCAACTCAGCCCCAGCATTTT.

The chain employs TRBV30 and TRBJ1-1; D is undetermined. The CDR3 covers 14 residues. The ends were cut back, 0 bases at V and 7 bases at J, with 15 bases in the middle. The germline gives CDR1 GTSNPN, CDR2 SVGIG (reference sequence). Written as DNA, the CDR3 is TGTGCCTGGAGTGTCGGTCCATTCACGGGTGAAGCTTTCTTT. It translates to CAWSVGPFTGEAFF.

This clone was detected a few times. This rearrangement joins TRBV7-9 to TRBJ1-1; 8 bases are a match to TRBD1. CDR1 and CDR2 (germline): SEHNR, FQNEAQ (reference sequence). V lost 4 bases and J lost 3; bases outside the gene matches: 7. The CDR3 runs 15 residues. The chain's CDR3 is CASSSLRGHDTEAFF. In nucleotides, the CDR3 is TGTGCCAGCAGCTCCCTCAGGGGGCATGACACTGAAGCTTTCTTT.

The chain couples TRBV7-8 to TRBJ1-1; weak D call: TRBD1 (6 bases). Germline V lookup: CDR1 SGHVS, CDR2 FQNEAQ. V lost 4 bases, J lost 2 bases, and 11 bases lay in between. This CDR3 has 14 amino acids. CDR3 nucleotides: TGTGCCAGCAGCTACAGGGAGGGTAACACTGAAGCTTTCTTT. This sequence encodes CASSYREGNTEAFF.

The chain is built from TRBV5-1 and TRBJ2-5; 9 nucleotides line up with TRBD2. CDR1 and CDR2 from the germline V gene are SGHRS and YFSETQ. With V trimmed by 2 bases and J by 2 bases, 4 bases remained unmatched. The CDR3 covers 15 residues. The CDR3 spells CASSFWSGGQETQYF. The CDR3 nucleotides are TGCGCCAGCAGCTTTTGGAGCGGGGGGCAAGAGACCCAGTACTTC.

The CDR3 protein is CASSLTGQQETQYF. For the CDR3, the DNA is TGTGCCAGCTCACTAACAGGGCAGCAAGAGACCCAGTACTTC. The chain couples TRBV18 to TRBJ2-5, with D maybe TRBD1 (6 bases). Trimming pared 4 bases from V and 2 bases from J, leaving 11 bases between. Germline lookup yields CDR1 KGHSH and CDR2 LQKENI. The CDR3 contains 14 residues.

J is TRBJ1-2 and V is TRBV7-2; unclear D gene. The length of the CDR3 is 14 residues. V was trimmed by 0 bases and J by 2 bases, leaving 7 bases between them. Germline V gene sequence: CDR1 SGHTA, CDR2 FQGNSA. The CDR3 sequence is CASSLARENYGYTF. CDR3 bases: TGTGCCAGCAGCTTAGCGCGGGAGAACTATGGCTACACCTTC.

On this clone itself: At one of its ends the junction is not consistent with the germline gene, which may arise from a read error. The CDR3 DNA sequence: TGTGCCTGCAGGCCGGGACATCAGAACACTGAAGCTTTCTTT. This sequence encodes CACRPGHQNTEAFF. This chain links TRBV6-5 with TRBJ1-1; tentatively, D is TRBD1 (6 bases). This CDR3 comprises 14 residues. Germline CDR1 MNHEY, CDR2 SVGAGI.

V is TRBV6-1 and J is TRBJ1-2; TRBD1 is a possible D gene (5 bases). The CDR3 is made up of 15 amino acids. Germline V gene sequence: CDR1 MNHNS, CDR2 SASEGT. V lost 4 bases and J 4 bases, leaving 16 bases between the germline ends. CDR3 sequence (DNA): TGTGCCAGCAGTGCACAATCGGGGGAGGGCTATGGCTACACCTTC. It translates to CASSAQSGEGYGYTF.

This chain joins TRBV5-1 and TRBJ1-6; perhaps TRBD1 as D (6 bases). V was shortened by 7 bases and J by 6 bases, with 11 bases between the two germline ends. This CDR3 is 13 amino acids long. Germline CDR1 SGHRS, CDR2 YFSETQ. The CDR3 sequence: CASRQEVNSPLHF. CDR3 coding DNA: TGCGCCAGCCGACAGGAGGTTAATTCACCCCTCCACTTT.

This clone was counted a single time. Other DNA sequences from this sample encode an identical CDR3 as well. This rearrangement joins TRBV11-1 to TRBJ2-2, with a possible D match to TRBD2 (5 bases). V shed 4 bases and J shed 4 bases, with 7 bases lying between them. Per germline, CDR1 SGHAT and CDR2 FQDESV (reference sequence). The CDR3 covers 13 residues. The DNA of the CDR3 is TGTGCCAGCAGCTCGGACTTCACCGGGGAGCTGTTTTTT. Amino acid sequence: CASSSDFTGELFF.

The CDR3: CASSQRTADTEAFF. As DNA, the CDR3 is TGTGCCAGCTCACAGAGGACGGCCGACACTGAAGCTTTCTTT. The V call is TRBV18, the J call TRBJ1-1; unclear D gene. Germline V lookup: CDR1 KGHSH, CDR2 LQKENI. This CDR3 is 14 amino acids long. V was shortened by 4 bases and J by 3 bases, with 12 bases between the two germline ends.

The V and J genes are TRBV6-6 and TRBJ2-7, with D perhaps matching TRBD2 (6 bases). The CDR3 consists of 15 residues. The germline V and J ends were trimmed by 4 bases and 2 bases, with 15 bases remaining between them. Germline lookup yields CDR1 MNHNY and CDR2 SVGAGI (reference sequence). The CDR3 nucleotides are TGTGCCAGCAGTTCCGAGGGAGGATGGACCTACGAGCAGTACTTC. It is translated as CASSSEGGWTYEQYF.

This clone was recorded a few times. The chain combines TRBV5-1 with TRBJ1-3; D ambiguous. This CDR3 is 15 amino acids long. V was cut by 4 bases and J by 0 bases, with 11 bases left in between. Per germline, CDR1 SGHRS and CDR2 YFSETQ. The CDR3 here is CASSPGSLSGNTIYF. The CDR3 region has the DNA TGCGCCAGCAGCCCGGGATCGCTCTCTGGAAACACCATATATTTT.

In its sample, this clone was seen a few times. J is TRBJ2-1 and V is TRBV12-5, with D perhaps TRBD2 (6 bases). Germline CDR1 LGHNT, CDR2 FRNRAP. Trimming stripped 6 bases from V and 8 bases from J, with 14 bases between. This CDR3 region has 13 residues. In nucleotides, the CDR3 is TGTGCTAGTGGCTCCGGCCCGGGGGATGAGCAGTTCTTC. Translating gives CASGSGPGDEQFF.

This chain's CDR3 is CASSPPMGGYQETQYF. CDR3 sequence (DNA): TGTGCCAGCTCACCACCGATGGGAGGGTACCAAGAGACCCAGTACTTC. The rearrangement joins TRBV18 to TRBJ2-5, with 7 bases fitting TRBD2. V lost 0 bases to trimming and J lost 0 bases; unmatched junction nucleotides: 4. Germline loops: CDR1 KGHSH, CDR2 LQKENI. The CDR3 is 16 residues long.

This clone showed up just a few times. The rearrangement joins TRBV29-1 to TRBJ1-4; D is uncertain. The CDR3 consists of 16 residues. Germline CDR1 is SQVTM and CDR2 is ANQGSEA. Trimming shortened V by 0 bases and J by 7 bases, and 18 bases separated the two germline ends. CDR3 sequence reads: CSVEEAGGVGVEKLFF. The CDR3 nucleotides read TGCAGCGTTGAAGAAGCAGGCGGAGTTGGCGTTGAAAAACTGTTTTTT.